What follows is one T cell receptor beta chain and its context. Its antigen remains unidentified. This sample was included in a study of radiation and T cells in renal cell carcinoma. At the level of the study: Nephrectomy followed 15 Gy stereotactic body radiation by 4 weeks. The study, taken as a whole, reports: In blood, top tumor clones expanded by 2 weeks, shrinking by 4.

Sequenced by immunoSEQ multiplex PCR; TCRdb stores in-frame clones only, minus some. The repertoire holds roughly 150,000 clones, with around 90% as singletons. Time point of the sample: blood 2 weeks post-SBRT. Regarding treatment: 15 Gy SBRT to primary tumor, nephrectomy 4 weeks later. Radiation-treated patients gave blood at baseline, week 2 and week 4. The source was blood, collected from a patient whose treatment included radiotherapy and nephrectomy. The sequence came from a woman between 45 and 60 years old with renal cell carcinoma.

CDR3 nucleotide sequence: TGCGCCAGCAGCTCTCAGGGGCTAGCGGGGCAAGAGACCCAGTACTTC. Protein sequence: CASSSQGLAGQETQYF. The V gene is TRBV5-1, the J gene TRBJ2-5; 9 bases fit TRBD2. Trimming at V came to 3 bases and at J to 2 bases, leaving 8 bases not matched to a gene. Germline V gene data show CDR1 as SGHRS and CDR2 as YFSETQ. The CDR3 length is 16 residues.